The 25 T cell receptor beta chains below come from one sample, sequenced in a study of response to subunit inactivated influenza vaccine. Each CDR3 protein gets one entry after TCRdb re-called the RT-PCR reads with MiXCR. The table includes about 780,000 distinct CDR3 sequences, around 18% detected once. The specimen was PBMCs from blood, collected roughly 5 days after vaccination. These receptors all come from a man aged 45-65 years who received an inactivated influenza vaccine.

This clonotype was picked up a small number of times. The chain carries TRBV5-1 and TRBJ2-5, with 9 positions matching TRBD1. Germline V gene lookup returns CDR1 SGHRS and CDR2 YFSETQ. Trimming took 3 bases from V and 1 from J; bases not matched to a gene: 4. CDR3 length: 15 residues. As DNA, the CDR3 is TGCGCCAGCAGCTACACAGGGGGCCTCCAAGAGACCCAGTACTTC. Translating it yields CASSYTGGLQETQYF.

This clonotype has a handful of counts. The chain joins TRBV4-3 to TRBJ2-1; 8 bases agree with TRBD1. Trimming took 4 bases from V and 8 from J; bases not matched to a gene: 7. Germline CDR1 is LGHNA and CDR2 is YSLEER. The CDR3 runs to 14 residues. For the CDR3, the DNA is TGCGCCAGCAGCCGAATCGGGACAGGCGATGAGCAGTTCTTC. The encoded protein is CASSRIGTGDEQFF.

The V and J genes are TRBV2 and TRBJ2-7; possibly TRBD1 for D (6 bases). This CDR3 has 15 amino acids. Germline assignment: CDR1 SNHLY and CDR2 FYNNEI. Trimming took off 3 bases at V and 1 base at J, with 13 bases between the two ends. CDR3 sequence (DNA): TGTGCCAGCAGTGAGTCGAGGGGACATTCCTACGAGCAGTACTTC. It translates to CASSESRGHSYEQYF.

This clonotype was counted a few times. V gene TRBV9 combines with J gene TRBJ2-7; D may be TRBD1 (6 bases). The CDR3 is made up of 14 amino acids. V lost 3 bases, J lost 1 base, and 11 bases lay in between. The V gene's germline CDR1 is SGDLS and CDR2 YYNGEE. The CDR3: CASSAPGQSYEQYF. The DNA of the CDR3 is TGTGCCAGCAGCGCCCCGGGACAATCCTACGAGCAGTACTTC.

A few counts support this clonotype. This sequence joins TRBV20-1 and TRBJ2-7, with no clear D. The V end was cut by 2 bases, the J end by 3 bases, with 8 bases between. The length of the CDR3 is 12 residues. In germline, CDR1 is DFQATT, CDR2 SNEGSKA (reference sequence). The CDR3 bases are TGCAGTGCTAGATTTGGCAGCTACGAGCAGTACTTC. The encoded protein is CSARFGSYEQYF.

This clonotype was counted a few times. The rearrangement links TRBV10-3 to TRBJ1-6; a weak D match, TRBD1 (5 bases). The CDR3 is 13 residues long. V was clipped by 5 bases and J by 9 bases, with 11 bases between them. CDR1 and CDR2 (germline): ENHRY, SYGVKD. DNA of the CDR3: TGTGCCATCAGTAACGGGGGTGGTTCACCCCTCCACTTT. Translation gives CAISNGGGSPLHF.

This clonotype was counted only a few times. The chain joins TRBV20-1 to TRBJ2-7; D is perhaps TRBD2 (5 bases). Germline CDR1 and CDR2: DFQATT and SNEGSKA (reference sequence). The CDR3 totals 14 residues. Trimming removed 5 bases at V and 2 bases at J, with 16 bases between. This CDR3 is CSAPISVGAYEQYF. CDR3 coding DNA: TGCAGTGCTCCAATTAGCGTTGGCGCCTACGAGCAGTACTTC.

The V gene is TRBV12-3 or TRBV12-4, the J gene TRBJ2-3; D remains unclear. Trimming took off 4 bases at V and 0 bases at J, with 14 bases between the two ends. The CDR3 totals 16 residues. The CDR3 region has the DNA TGTGCCAGCAGTTACCCTGCCGGTACTAGCACAGATACGCAGTATTTT. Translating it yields CASSYPAGTSTDTQYF.

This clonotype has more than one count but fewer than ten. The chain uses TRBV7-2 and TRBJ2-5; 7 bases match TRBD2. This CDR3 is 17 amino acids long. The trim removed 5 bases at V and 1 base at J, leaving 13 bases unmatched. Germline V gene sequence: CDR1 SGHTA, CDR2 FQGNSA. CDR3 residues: CASSPAPLTGGQETQYF. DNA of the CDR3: TGTGCCAGCAGCCCCGCCCCTCTAACGGGGGGCCAAGAGACCCAGTACTTC. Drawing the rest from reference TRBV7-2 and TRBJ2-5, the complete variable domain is GAGVSQSPSNKVTEKGKDVELRCDPISGHTALYWYRQSLGQGLEFLIYFQGNSAPDKSGLPSDRFSAERTGGSVSTLTIQRTQQEDSAVYLCASSPAPLTGGQETQYFGPGTRLLVL.

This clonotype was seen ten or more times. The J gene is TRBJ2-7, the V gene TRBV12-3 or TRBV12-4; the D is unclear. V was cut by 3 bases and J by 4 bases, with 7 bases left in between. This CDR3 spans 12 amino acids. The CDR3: CASSLGIYEQYF. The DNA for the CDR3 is TGTGCCAGCAGTTTGGGGATATACGAGCAGTACTTC.

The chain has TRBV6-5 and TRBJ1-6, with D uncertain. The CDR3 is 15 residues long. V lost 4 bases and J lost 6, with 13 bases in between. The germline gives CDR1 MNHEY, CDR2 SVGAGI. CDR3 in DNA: TGTGCCAGCAGTTTCAGGACGGATTCTAATTCACCCCTCCACTTT. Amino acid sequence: CASSFRTDSNSPLHF.

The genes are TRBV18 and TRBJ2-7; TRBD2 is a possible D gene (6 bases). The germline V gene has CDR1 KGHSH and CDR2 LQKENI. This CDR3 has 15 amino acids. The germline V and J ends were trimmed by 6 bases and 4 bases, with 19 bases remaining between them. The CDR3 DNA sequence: TGTGCCAGCTCCTTGGGGGATAGCGGCCCTTACGAGCAGTACTTC. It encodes CASSLGDSGPYEQYF.

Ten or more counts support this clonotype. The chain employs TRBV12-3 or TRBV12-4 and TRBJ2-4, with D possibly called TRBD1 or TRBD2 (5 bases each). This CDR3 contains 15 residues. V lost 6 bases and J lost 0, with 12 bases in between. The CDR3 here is CASRRGDLAKNIQYF. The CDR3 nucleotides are TGTGCCAGCAGGAGGGGAGACCTAGCCAAAAACATTCAGTACTTC.

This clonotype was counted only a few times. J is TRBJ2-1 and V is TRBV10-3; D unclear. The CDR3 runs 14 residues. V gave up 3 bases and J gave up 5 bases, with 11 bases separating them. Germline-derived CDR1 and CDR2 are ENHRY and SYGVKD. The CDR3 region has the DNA TGTGCCATCAGTGACCTTCTACGGGACAATGAGCAGTTCTTC. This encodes CAISDLLRDNEQFF.

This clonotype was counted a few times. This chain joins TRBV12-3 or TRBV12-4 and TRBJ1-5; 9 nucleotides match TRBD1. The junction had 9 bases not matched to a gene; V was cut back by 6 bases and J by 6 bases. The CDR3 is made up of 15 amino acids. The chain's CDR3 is CASSARDRVGQPQHF. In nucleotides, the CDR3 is TGTGCCAGCAGCGCTAGGGACAGGGTCGGTCAGCCCCAGCATTTT.

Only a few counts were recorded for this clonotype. CDR3 in amino acids: CASSLWQGNQPQHF. Written as DNA, the CDR3 is TGTGCCAGCAGCTTGTGGCAGGGTAATCAGCCCCAGCATTTT. The J gene is TRBJ1-5, the V gene TRBV5-6; tentative D call: TRBD1 (5 bases). V dropped 1 base and J dropped 4 bases, with 9 bases sitting between them. The CDR3 has 14 residues. Per the germline V gene, CDR1 is SGHDT and CDR2 is YYEEEE.

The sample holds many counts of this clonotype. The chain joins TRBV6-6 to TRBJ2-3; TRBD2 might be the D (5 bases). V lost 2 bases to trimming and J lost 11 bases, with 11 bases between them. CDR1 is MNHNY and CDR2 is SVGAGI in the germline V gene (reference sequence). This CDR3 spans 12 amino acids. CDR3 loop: CASSYVDYLQYF. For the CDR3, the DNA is TGTGCCAGCAGTTACGTCGACTACTTGCAGTATTTT.

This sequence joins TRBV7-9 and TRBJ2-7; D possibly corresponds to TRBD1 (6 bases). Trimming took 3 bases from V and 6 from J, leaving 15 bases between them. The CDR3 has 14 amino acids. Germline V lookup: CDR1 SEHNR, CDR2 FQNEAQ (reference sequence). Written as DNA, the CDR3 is TGTGCCAGCAGCTTGGGGGCCCCCAAAAGCGAGCAGTACTTC. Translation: CASSLGAPKSEQYF.

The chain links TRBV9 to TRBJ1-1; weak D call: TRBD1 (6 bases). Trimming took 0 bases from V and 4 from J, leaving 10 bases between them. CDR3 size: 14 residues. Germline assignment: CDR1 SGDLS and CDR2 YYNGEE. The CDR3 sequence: CASSVGQGSTEAFF. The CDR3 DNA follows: TGTGCCAGCAGCGTAGGGCAGGGGAGCACTGAAGCTTTCTTT.

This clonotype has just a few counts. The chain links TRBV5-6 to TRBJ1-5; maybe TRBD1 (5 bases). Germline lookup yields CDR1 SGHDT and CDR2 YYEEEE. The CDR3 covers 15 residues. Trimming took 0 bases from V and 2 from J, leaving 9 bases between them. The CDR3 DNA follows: TGTGCCAGCAGCTTGGGGACATTCGGCAATCAGCCCCAGCATTTT. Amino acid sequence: CASSLGTFGNQPQHF.

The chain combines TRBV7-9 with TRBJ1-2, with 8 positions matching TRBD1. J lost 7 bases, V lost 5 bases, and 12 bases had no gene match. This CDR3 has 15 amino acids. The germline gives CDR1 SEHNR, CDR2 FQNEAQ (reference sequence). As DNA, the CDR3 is TGTGCCAGCAGCCCCCCGGGACAGGAGATTTTTGGCTACACCTTC. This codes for CASSPPGQEIFGYTF. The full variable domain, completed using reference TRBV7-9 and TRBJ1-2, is DTGVSQNPRHKITKRGQNVTFRCDPISEHNRLYWYRQTLGQGPEFLTYFQNEAQLEKSRLLSDRFSAERPKGSFSTLEIQRTEQGDSAMYLCASSPPGQEIFGYTFGSGTRLTVV.

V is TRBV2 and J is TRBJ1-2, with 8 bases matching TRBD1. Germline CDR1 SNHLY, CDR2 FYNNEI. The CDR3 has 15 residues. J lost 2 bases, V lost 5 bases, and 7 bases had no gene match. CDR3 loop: CASSTGGSANYGYTF. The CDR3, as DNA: TGTGCCAGCAGTACAGGGGGTAGCGCGAACTATGGCTACACCTTC. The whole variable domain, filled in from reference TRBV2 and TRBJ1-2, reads EPEVTQTPSHQVTQMGQEVILRCVPISNHLYFYWYRQILGQKVEFLVSFYNNEISEKSEIFDDQFSVERPDGSNFTLKIRSTKLEDSAMYFCASSTGGSANYGYTFGSGTRLTVV.

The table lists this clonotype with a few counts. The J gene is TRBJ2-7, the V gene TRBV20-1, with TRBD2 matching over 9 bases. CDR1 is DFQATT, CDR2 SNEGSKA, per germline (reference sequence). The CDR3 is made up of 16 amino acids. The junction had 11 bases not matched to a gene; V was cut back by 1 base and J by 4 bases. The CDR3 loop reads CSARGLLAGFPYEQYF. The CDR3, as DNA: TGCAGTGCTAGAGGCCTACTAGCGGGTTTCCCTTACGAGCAGTACTTC.

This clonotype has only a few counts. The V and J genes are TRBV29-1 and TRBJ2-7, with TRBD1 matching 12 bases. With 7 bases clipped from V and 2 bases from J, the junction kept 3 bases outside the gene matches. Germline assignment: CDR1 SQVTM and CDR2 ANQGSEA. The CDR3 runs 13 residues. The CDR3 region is CSAGDRGPYEQYF. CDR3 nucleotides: TGCAGCGCCGGGGACAGGGGGCCCTACGAGCAGTACTTC.

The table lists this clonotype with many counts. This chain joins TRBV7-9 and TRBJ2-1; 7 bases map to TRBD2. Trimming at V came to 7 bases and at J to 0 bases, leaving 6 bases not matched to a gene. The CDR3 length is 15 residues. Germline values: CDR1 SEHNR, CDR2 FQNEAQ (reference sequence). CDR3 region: CASNGGGASYNEQFF. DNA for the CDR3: TGTGCCAGCAACGGCGGGGGAGCCTCCTACAATGAGCAGTTCTTC.